Listed below are T cell receptor beta chains from one sample, sequenced in a study of T-cell memory formation after mild COVID-19. MiXCR, applied by TCRdb to the 5' RACE reads, yields one record per CDR3 protein. The sample contains 300,000 to 350,000 distinct CDR3 sequences, just under 20% of which appear only once. The specimen was PBMCs or a T cell subset sorted from them (not recorded which). The receptors stem from a man aged 18 to 35 who had mild COVID-19 (a few samples of this study predate the infection). Cell type and time point are not known. The CDR3 runs from the conserved cysteine through the conserved F or W. The D gene is left open where the match is weak. Clone size is given for some rows only: seen once, a few or many times, or a class if the clone is expanded.

>TRBJ2-7|NA|few|TRBV20-1
TGCAGTGCTACCCTCGGTGAGCGGCCCTTGGGGGAGCAGTACTTC
CSATLGERPLGEQYF
>TRBJ2-3|NA|NA|TRBV15
TGTGCCACCAGCAGAGACCAGGACACAGATACGCAGTATTTT
CATSRDQDTDTQYF
>TRBJ2-6|NA|NA|TRBV29-1
TGCAGCGCCGCAGGGGTAGGGGCCAACGTCCTGACTTTC
CSAAGVGANVLTF
>TRBJ2-2|TRBD2|NA|TRBV27
TGTGCCAGCAGCGGACTAGCGGGTACCGGGGAGCTGTTTTTT
CASSGLAGTGELFF
>TRBJ2-2|NA|NA|TRBV2
TGTGCCAGCAGTGCTTTGGGGTGGACCGGGGAGCTGTTTTTT
CASSALGWTGELFF
>TRBJ1-1|NA|many|TRBV7-9
TGTGCCAGCAGCCTAGTAGTGAACACTGAAGCTTTCTTT
CASSLVVNTEAFF
>TRBJ2-2|TRBD1|NA|TRBV5-1
TGCGCCAGCAGCTGGACACCGGGACAGGGGAACACCGGGGAGCTGTTTTTT
CASSWTPGQGNTGELFF
>TRBJ1-1|NA|NA|TRBV27
TGTGCCAGCAGTTTAAGTCCGATGAACACTGAAGCTTTCTTT
CASSLSPMNTEAFF
>TRBJ2-7|NA|many|TRBV5-5
TGTGCCAGCAGCTTGGCCGGGGAAACCTACGAGCAGTACTTC
CASSLAGETYEQYF
>TRBJ1-5|TRBD1|few|TRBV9
TGTGCCAGCAGCGTTCATGGACAGGGTCAGCCCCAGCATTTT
CASSVHGQGQPQHF
>TRBJ2-7|TRBD2|NA|TRBV3-1
TGTGCCAGCAGCACGGGACTAGTCTACGAGCAGTACTTC
CASSTGLVYEQYF
>TRBJ2-7|NA|NA|TRBV10-3
TGTGCCATCAGTGGACAGGACCGGGAGCAGTACTTC
CAISGQDREQYF
>TRBJ1-1|TRBD1|few|TRBV3-1
TGTGCCAGCAGCCCCCGGGACAGGGCTAACACTGAAGCTTTCTTT
CASSPRDRANTEAFF
>TRBJ2-3|NA|NA|TRBV30
TGTGCCTGGAGTGTAGCTGAGGATACGCAGTATTTT
CAWSVAEDTQYF
>TRBJ2-7|TRBD1|few|TRBV4-3
TGCGCCAGCAGCCTCCTTTGGGGGGAGCGGACAGGGAGCGACGAGCAGTACTTC
CASSLLWGERTGSDEQYF
>TRBJ1-2|NA|NA|TRBV25-1
TGTGCCACCAGTCAATATAGAGTTAACTATGGCTACACCTTC
CATSQYRVNYGYTF
>TRBJ1-2|NA|NA|TRBV7-2
TGTGCCAGCAGCTCCCCGGGGGCGTTAGGCTACACCTTC
CASSSPGALGYTF
>TRBJ2-3|TRBD1|few|TRBV10-3
TGTGCCACCCTGGGACAGGGGTCGGATACGCAGTATTTT
CATLGQGSDTQYF
>TRBJ1-4|TRBD1|few|TRBV27
TGTGCCAGCGGGACAGGGGGGTTTGAAAAACTGTTTTTT
CASGTGGFEKLFF
>TRBJ2-5|NA|NA|TRBV5-1
TGCGCCAGCAGCTTGGAAGCGGGCGAAGTTGAGACCCAGTACTTC
CASSLEAGEVETQYF
>TRBJ1-1|TRBD1|NA|TRBV20-1
TGCAGTGCCTCAAACGTCCCGGGACAGGGATTGGGAAACACTGAAGCTTTCTTT
CSASNVPGQGLGNTEAFF
>TRBJ2-1|TRBD2|NA|TRBV20-1
TGCAGCGGGACTAGCGGTACTGATGAGCAGTTCTTC
CSGTSGTDEQFF
>TRBJ2-3|NA|many|TRBV7-2
TGTGCCAGCAGCTTGGCCCCGGGACATTGGATGTCCGATACGCAGTATTTT
CASSLAPGHWMSDTQYF
>TRBJ2-3|NA|few|TRBV12-3/TRBV12-4
TGTGCCAGCAGTTTTTCCAACACAGATACGCAGTATTTT
CASSFSNTDTQYF
>TRBJ2-3|TRBD2|few|TRBV4-1
TGCGCCAGCAGCCAAGCGGGACTAGCAGATGATACGCAGTATTTT
CASSQAGLADDTQYF
>TRBJ2-3|NA|NA|TRBV6-5
TGTGCCAGCAGTTACGGGGACGCCACAGATACGCAGTATTTT
CASSYGDATDTQYF
>TRBJ1-6|TRBD1|few|TRBV20-1
TGCAGTGCTTCGGGACAGGGGCATTCACCCCTCCACTTT
CSASGQGHSPLHF
>TRBJ1-5|NA|NA|TRBV18
TGTGCCAGCTCACCCCGTCCAGTCGAGGGGCAGCCCCAGCATTTT
CASSPRPVEGQPQHF
>TRBJ1-2|NA|NA|TRBV7-2
TGTGCCAGCAGCCTGGGACTTTCCTATGGCTACACCTTC
CASSLGLSYGYTF